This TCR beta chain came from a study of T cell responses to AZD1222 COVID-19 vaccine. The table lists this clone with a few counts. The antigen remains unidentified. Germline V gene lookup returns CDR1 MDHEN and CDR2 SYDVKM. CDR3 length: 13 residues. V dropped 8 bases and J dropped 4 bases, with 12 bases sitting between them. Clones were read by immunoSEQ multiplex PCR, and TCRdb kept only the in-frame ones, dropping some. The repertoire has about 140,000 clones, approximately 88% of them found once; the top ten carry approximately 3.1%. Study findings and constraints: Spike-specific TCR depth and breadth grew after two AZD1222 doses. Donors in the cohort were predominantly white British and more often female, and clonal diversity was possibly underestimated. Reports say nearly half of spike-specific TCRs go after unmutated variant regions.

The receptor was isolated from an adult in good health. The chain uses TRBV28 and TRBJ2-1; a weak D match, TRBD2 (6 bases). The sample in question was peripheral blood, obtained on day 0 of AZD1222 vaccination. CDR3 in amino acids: CASLGAGYNEQFF. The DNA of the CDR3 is TGTGCCAGCCTCGGGGCGGGGTACAATGAGCAGTTCTTC.